The 8 T cell receptor beta chains below all came from one sample that was sequenced in a study of beta chain features in type 1 diabetes (dated by TCRdb to the late 2010s). The protocol used for the library was the immunoSEQ multiplex PCR assay. All of the isolated RNA was reverse transcribed with the High Capacity cDNA Reverse Transcription Kit, so expressed TCRB transcripts were sequenced. TCRdb's version of the immuneACCESS table is confined to in-frame rearrangements and falls short of the full clone set. An unresolved V gene accounts for under half of the shortfall where checked; the remainder is of unknown origin. Here the sample has about 620,000 clones; roughly 16% occur a single time. The ten largest clones add up to about 0.097% of the sample. The sample consisted of naive CD4+ T cells from blood. The cell subset or site label corresponds to: true naive CD4+ T cells. The origin of the receptors is a man younger than 35 in good health.

The CDR3 here is CASRDQGANQPQHF. DNA of the CDR3: TGTGCCAGCAGAGACCAGGGGGCCAATCAGCCCCAGCATTTT. V and J are TRBV6-5 and TRBJ1-5; 8 nucleotides line up with TRBD1. The CDR3 spans 14 residues. The germline V gene has CDR1 MNHEY and CDR2 SVGAGI. V shed 6 bases, J shed 3 bases, and the junction held 4 bases outside the gene matches.

The chain employs TRBV11-3 and TRBJ2-1; TRBD1 matches at 8 bases. The CDR3 runs to 16 residues. Trimming took 4 bases from V and 4 from J; bases not matched to a gene: 9. The germline V gene has CDR1 SGHNT and CDR2 YENEEA. CDR3 in DNA: TGTGCCAGCAGCTACGCAGGGGGCTGGGGTTACAATGAGCAGTTCTTC. Translated: CASSYAGGWGYNEQFF.

This clone occurred a few times. The chain links TRBV11-2 to TRBJ2-1, with TRBD2 matching over 9 bases. The CDR3 length is 17 residues. The V gene end was trimmed by 3 bases and the J gene end by 6 bases; junction bases not matched to a gene: 12. Germline-derived CDR1 and CDR2 are SGHAT and FQNNGV. Here the CDR3 reads CASSLGSVAGVINEQFF. For the CDR3, the DNA is TGTGCCAGCAGCTTGGGGTCGGTAGCGGGAGTCATCAATGAGCAGTTCTTC.

The chain employs TRBV11-2 and TRBJ2-2; no definite D call. CDR1 and CDR2 (germline): SGHAT, FQNNGV. The CDR3 has 15 amino acids. With 1 base removed from V and 2 bases from J, the gap between germline ends came to 8 bases. The DNA of the CDR3 is TGTGCCAGCAGCTTAGTGCGGCTTAACACCGGGGAGCTGTTTTTT. Amino acids: CASSLVRLNTGELFF.

Remarks on this clone: Other DNA variants within this sample encode the same CDR3. The rearrangement joins TRBV4-1 to TRBJ2-5, with unresolved D. Trimming took 0 bases from V and 1 from J, leaving 3 bases between them. The CDR3 contains 13 residues. Germline V gene data show CDR1 as MGHRA and CDR2 as YSYEKL. This chain's CDR3 is CASSQDSQETQYF. The CDR3 bases are TGCGCCAGCAGCCAAGACAGCCAAGAGACCCAGTACTTC.

This clone was seen a few times. This chain joins TRBV28 and TRBJ2-7; the match to TRBD1 covers 9 bases. CDR3 length equals 15 residues. V was clipped by 4 bases and J by 5 bases; unmatched bases: 9. CDR1 and CDR2 from the germline V gene are MDHEN and SYDVKM. As DNA, the CDR3 is TGTGCCAGCAGTTCCTCCGGACAGGGGAGAAACGAGCAGTACTTC. This translates into CASSSSGQGRNEQYF.

The genes are TRBV29-1 and TRBJ1-2; 10 nucleotides match TRBD1. After removal of 7 bases from V and 8 bases from J, the junction contained 7 bases not matched to a gene. The CDR3 contains 12 residues. Per germline, CDR1 SQVTM and CDR2 ANQGSEA. Written as DNA, the CDR3 is TGCAGCGCCGCCGGGACAGGGGAAGGCTACACCTTC. It encodes CSAAGTGEGYTF.

This clone was counted only a few times. The chain recombines TRBV28 with TRBJ2-5, with TRBD1 matching 11 bases. V trimming: 5 bases; J trimming: 5 bases; junction bases outside the gene matches: 7. The CDR3 contains 15 residues. Germline loops: CDR1 MDHEN, CDR2 SYDVKM. Written as DNA, the CDR3 is TGTGCCAGCAGTCCCGGACAGGGGGCACGCGAGACCCAGTACTTC. It codes for CASSPGQGARETQYF.